Listed below are T cell receptor beta chains from one sample, sequenced in a study of blood T cells in healthy people across ages. A single record per CDR3 protein comes from TCRdb applying MiXCR to the 5' RACE reads. Among more than 650,000 distinct CDR3 sequences, about 26% were seen once, and the ten largest hold 3%. This same sample was also part of a study on T cells of mothers and their children.

Sequencing input: blood. The source of these receptors is a boy younger than 18 in good health. Both conserved end residues are part of each CDR3.

NA TRBV7-2 CASSLSRDYNEQFF
TRBJ1-2 TRBV12-3/TRBV12-4 CASSPGTRSGYTF
TRBJ2-1 TRBV7-6 CASSKDRVANEQFF
TRBJ1-4 TRBV7-9 CASSLGRVSGPTNEKLFF
TRBJ2-5 TRBV28 CASLGGRETQYF
TRBJ2-5 TRBV7-2 CASSLMARETQYF
TRBJ1-1 TRBV10-2 CASSESGGNTEAFF
TRBJ2-4 TRBV29-1 CSVGLLRQAGGIQYF
TRBJ2-5 TRBV10-2 CASSEVTGARRFF
TRBJ2-1 TRBV2 CASSVDSVGEQFF
NA TRBV20-1 CSAMLRLADLGEQYF
TRBJ2-3 TRBV6-6 CASSFSSGGASGTQYF
TRBJ2-3 TRBV7-9 CASRHTPSGPVTDTQYF
TRBJ2-5 TRBV9 CASSPPEGGGETQYF
NA TRBV28 CASSLAGGYSYEQYF
TRBJ2-5 TRBV10-3 CAISTLGDQETQYF
TRBJ2-3 TRBV5-1 CASSLGQLLRHTQYF
NA TRBV20-1 CSARDRGRSYVQYF
NA TRBV3-1 CASSQRGGPWNEQFF
NA TRBV4-1 CASSQVPQAGSSYEQYF
TRBJ2-7 TRBV27 CASSNPPASGGENEQYF
TRBJ1-2 TRBV20-1 CSASGLWGYTF
TRBJ2-5 TRBV7-9 CASSSRGQGGETQYF
TRBJ2-5 TRBV5-1 CASSYSGRNQETQYF
TRBJ2-1 TRBV10-3 CAISELLAGGYNEQFF
TRBJ2-5 TRBV5-1 CASSLEDPFETQYF
TRBJ2-5 TRBV6-5 CASKGHQETQYF
TRBJ1-2 TRBV6-6 CASSSVGREYGYTF
TRBJ2-5 TRBV3-1 CASSQPGRSQETQYF
TRBJ2-7 TRBV15 CATSRDVSAYEQYF
TRBJ2-2 TRBV3-1 CASSQDLDTGELFF
TRBJ2-1 TRBV4-1 CASSRLYRGMSDEQFF
TRBJ2-7 TRBV5-1 CASSANVEGWAYEQYF
TRBJ2-3 TRBV29-1 CSVGLAGSTDTQYF
TRBJ1-4 TRBV6-2/TRBV6-3 CASRKTGNNEKLFF
TRBJ2-1 TRBV4-2 CASSQERGGYNEQFF
TRBJ2-3 TRBV20-1 CSARVTWEVTDTQYF
TRBJ1-1 TRBV10-3 CATRSGGNTEAFF
TRBJ2-7 TRBV9 CASSVAVFFSYEQYF
TRBJ2-5 TRBV28 CASSFREPQETQYF
TRBJ1-2 TRBV29-1 CSAGEGGDGYTF
TRBJ1-1 TRBV5-5 CASSLARRGLAEAFF
TRBJ1-4 TRBV4-1 CASSHYAGDNEKLFF
TRBJ2-3 TRBV9 CASSPLPPGGSTSTQYF
TRBJ2-5 TRBV11-2 CASSRGGQGVPETQYF
TRBJ2-5 TRBV7-3 CASSPRVGGGLGETQYF
TRBJ2-5 TRBV24-1 CATSDPRGRQETQYF
TRBJ1-5 TRBV7-2 CASSLKGGIFSNQPQHF
NA TRBV2 CASTYTISGDEQFF
TRBJ2-1 TRBV10-3 CAISEPPTSASSYNEQFF
TRBJ2-7 TRBV29-1 CSVAQALGIYEQYF
NA TRBV28 CASGVWSKRDEQFF
TRBJ1-1 TRBV5-1 CASSVTQGVNTEAFF
TRBJ2-7 TRBV7-9 CASSLDTRGYEQYF
TRBJ2-7 TRBV7-9 CASSSTTYEQYF
TRBJ1-1 TRBV15 CATSREWDDTEAFF
NA TRBV12-3/TRBV12-4 CASSFSRSGGHLYNEQFF
TRBJ2-1 TRBV10-3 CAIRGTSGASSYNEQFF
TRBJ2-5 TRBV7-3 CASSSTAGGAETQYF
TRBJ2-1 TRBV10-2 CASRGTGVNNEQFF